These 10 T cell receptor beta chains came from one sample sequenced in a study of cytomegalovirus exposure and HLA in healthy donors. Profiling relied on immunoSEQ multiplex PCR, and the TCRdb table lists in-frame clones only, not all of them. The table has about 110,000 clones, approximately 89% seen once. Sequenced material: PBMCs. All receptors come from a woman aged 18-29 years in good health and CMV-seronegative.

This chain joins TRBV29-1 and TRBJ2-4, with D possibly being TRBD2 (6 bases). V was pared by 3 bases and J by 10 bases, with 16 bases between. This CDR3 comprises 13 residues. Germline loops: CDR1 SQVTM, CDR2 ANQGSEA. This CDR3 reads CSVERLLGRIQYF. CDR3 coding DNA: TGCAGCGTTGAGAGACTCCTGGGGAGGATTCAGTACTTC.

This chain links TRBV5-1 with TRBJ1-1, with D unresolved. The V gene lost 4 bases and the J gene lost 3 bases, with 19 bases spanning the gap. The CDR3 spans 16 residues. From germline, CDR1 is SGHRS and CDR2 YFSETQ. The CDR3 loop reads CASSRGRASGYTEAFF. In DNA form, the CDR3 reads TGCGCCAGCAGCAGAGGGCGGGCTTCGGGTTACACTGAAGCTTTCTTT.

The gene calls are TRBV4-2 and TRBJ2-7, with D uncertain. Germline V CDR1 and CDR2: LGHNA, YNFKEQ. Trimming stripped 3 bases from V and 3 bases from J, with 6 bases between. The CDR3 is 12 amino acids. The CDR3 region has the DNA TGTGCCAGCAGCCAGGCCCGCTACGAGCAGTACTTC. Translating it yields CASSQARYEQYF.

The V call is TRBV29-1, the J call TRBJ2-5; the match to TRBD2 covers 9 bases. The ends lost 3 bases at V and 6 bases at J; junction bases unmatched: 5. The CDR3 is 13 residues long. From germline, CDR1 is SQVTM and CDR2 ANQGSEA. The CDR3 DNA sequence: TGCAGCGTTGAGGCGGGAGGGCCGCAGACCCAGTACTTC. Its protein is CSVEAGGPQTQYF.

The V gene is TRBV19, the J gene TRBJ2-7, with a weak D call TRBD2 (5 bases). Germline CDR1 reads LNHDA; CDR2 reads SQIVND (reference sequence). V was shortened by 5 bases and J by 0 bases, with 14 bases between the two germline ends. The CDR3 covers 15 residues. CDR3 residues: CASSLLGESSYEQYF. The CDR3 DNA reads TGTGCCAGTAGTCTTTTGGGAGAGAGCTCCTACGAGCAGTACTTC. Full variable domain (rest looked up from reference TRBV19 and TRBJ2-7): DGGITQSPKYLFRKEGQNVTLSCEQNLNHDAMYWYRQDPGQGLRLIYYSQIVNDFQKGDIAEGYSVSREKKESFPLTVTSAQKNPTAFYLCASSLLGESSYEQYFGPGTRLTVT.

The CDR3 DNA sequence: TGTGCCAGCAGTGCAGGACTAGCGGGGGGGCGTATGACAGATACGCAGTATTTT. Amino acid sequence: CASSAGLAGGRMTDTQYF. The chain employs TRBV2 and TRBJ2-3; 15 bases map to TRBD2. The CDR3 has 18 residues. V lost 4 bases to trimming and J lost 3 bases; unmatched junction nucleotides: 8. Germline assignment: CDR1 SNHLY and CDR2 FYNNEI.

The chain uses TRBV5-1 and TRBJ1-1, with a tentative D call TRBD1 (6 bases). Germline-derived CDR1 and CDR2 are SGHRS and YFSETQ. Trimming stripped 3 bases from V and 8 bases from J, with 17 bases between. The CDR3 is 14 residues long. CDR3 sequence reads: CASSWGTNREEAFF. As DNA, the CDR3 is TGCGCCAGCAGCTGGGGGACCAACAGGGAAGAAGCTTTCTTT.

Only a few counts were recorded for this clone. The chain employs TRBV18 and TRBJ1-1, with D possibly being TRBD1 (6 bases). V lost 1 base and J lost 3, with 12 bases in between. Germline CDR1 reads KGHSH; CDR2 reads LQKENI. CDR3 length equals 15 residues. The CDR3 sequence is CASSPQGVGDTEAFF. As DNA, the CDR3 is TGTGCCAGCTCACCACAGGGGGTAGGGGACACTGAAGCTTTCTTT.

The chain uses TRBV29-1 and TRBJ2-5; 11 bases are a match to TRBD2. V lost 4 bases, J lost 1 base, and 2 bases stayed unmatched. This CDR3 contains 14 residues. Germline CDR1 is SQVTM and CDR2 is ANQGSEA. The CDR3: CSVGLAGGQETQYF. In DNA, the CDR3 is TGCAGCGTTGGGCTAGCGGGAGGCCAAGAGACCCAGTACTTC.

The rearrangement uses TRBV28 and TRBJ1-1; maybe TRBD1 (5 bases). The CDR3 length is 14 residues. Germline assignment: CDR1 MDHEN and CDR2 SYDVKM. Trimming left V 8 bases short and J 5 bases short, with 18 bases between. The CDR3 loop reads CASGPPGGGTEAFF. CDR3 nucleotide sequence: TGTGCCAGCGGCCCCCCCGGGGGAGGGACTGAAGCTTTCTTT.